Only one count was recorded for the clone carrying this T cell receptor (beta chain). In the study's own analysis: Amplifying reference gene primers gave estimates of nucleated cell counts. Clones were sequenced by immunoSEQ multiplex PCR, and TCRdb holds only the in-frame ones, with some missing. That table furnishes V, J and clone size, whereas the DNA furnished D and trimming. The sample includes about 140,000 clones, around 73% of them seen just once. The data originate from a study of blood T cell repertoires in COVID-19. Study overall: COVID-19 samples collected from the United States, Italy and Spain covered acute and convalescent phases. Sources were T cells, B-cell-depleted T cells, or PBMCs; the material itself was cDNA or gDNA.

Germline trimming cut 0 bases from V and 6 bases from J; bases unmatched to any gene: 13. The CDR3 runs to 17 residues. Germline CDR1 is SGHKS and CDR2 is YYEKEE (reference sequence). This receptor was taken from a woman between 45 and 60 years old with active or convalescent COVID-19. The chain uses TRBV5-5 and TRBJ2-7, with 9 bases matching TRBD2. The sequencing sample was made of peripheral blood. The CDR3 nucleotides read TGTGCCAGCAGCTTGGGCAGGACCCCTAGCGGGATTGCCGAGCAGTACTTC. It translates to CASSLGRTPSGIAEQYF. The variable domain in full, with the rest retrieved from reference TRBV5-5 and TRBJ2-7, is DAGVTQSPTHLIKTRGQQVTLRCSPISGHKSVSWYQQVLGQGPQFIFQYYEKEERGRGNFPDRFSARQFPNYSSELNVNALLLGDSALYLCASSLGRTPSGIAEQYFGPGTRLTVT.